The sequence of this T cell receptor (beta chain) was determined in a study of cytomegalovirus exposure and HLA in healthy donors. Study context: A prior study identified 120 million or so unique TCR beta sequences from 190 million or so T cells.

This CDR3 contains 16 residues. Trimming at V came to 1 base and at J to 6 bases, leaving 11 bases not matched to a gene. Looked up from germline, CDR1 is MGHRA and CDR2 is YSYEKL. Study-level points and caveats: Earlier findings revealed that most TCR beta V segments proved productive either about 87% or about 30% of the time. Association with HLA alleles at 0.05 false discovery rate was found for 16,951 TCR beta sequences in a later analysis.

About this clone itself: What it binds is not known.

In the PCR, 60 Vbeta and 13 Jbeta primers were used. Clones were read by immunoSEQ multiplex PCR, and TCRdb kept only the in-frame ones, dropping some. The sample lists 90,000 to 150,000 clones, about 86% occurring once. This receptor was identified in a woman in her 40s in good health and CMV-seronegative. The specimen was PBMCs. The rearrangement uses TRBV4-1 and TRBJ2-7; 8 bases align to TRBD1. The CDR3 bases are TGCGCCAGCAGCCAAGTAGGGACAGGAGGTTTTGGCGAGCAGTACTTC. Translating gives CASSQVGTGGFGEQYF.